This TCR beta chain comes out of a study of blood T cell repertoires in COVID-19. Authors' analysis steps: Estimated nucleated cell counts came from reference gene primer amplification. Produced via immunoSEQ multiplex PCR; TCRdb's table is partial and in-frame only. For V, J and clone size, that table is used; D and trimming come from the DNA. In the table there are 55,000 to 70,000 clones, 80% to 85% of which are singletons. V gave up 4 bases and J gave up 7 bases, with 8 bases separating them. This CDR3 region has 12 residues. Germline assignment: CDR1 LGHNA and CDR2 YNFKEQ. The V call is TRBV4-2, the J call TRBJ2-1; D remains unclear. The origin of this receptor is an elderly woman with acute or convalescent COVID-19. Sequenced material: peripheral blood. The CDR3 sequence: CASSRYKNEQFF. CDR3 nucleotides: TGTGCCAGCAGCCGGTACAAAAATGAGCAGTTCTTC.